The clone carrying this TCR beta chain was picked up many times. Its antigen remains unidentified. This record comes from a study of beta chain features in type 1 diabetes. Broader study findings: Although PCR might favor shorter templates, it would do so equally in patients and controls. Patients with Type 1 diabetes showed moderately but significantly shorter TCRB CDR3s in all four CD4+ subsets.

TCRB transcripts that were expressed got sequenced, as all of the isolated RNA had been reverse transcribed. The repertoire was sequenced with immunoSEQ multiplex PCR; TCRdb's copy has only in-frame clones and lacks some. The sample lists over 300,000 clones; less than 10% were seen once. The V gene lost 0 bases and the J gene lost 6 bases, with 23 bases spanning the gap. This CDR3 is 19 amino acids long. The collection from each donor was one heparinised blood draw averaging roughly 100 mL. The authors obtained over 95% purity in all sorted populations. This receptor was obtained from a woman aged 18-30 years in good health. The gene calls are TRBV23-1 and TRBJ1-4; D gene ambiguous. TRBV23-1 falls under the ORF class, with uncertain function. The specimen sequenced was central memory CD4+ T cells from blood. DNA of the CDR3: TGCGCCAGCAGTCAATCGGTTGTGTTCGGGGTGAACTATTATGAAAAACTGTTTTTT. Translated, it gives CASSQSVVFGVNYYEKLFF.